A selection of T cell receptor beta chains follows, all from one sample in a study of CXCR3-negative and CXCR3-positive naive CD8 T cells. Reprocessing the 5' RACE reads, TCRdb reports a single entry for every CDR3 protein and omits DNA. This sample's table has 120,000 or so distinct CDR3 sequences. Sequenced sample: naive CXCR3+ CD8+ T cells from blood. These receptors were obtained from a human donor in good health. Some clones in this sample may be carry-over from other donors' samples. Both conserved end residues are part of each CDR3.

TRBJ2-1 TRBV12-3/TRBV12-4 CASSYQGLAGDEQFF
TRBJ1-1 TRBV25-1 CASSETRGRGTEAFF
TRBJ2-1 TRBV4-2 CASSLRGPGDEQFF
TRBJ2-7 TRBV2 CASSESSGSSYEQYF
TRBJ2-1 TRBV12-3/TRBV12-4 CASSLDNEQFF
TRBJ1-1 TRBV7-9 CASSLDGLEAFF
TRBJ1-2 TRBV19 CASSIEVVGSSGYTF
TRBJ2-1 TRBV4-1 CASSQEASKSYNEQFF
TRBJ2-7 TRBV30 CAWNVGALTEQYF
TRBJ2-1 TRBV7-3 CASSLTSGGTYNEQFF
TRBJ1-4 TRBV7-8 CASGSGEKLFF
TRBJ1-3 TRBV7-8 CASTREGSTGNTIYF
TRBJ1-5 TRBV4-1 CASSQEFGGLSWPQHF
TRBJ2-3 TRBV5-4 CASSLEEDATDTQYF